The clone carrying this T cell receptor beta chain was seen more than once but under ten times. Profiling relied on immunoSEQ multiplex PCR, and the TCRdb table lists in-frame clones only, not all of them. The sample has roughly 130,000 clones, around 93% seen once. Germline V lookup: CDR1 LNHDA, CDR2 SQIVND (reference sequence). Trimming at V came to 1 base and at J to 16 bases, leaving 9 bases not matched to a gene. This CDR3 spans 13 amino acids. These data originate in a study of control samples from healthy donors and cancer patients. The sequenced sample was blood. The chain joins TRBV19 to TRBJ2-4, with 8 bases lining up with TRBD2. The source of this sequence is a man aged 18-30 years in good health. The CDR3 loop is CASSIGDSGDFYF. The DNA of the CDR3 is TGTGCCAGTAGTATAGGGGATAGCGGGGACTTCTACTTC.